These 2 T cell receptor beta chains share one sample of origin, sequenced in a study of cytomegalovirus exposure and HLA in healthy donors. Amplification used 60 Vbeta primers and 13 Jbeta primers. Some clones are missing from TCRdb's copy, which holds only in-frame ones; the method was immunoSEQ multiplex PCR. The sample consists of tens of thousands of clones, 63% of them appearing once. The sequencing sample was made of PBMCs. The receptors shown here come from a woman aged 40 to 49 in good health and CMV-seropositive.

This chain uses TRBV2 with TRBJ1-4; tentative D call: TRBD1 (6 bases). Trimming shortened V by 6 bases and J by 0 bases, and 8 bases separated the two germline ends. CDR1 is SNHLY, CDR2 FYNNEI, per germline. This CDR3 contains 14 residues. CDR3 amino acids: CASRGQTTNEKLFF. The CDR3 DNA follows: TGTGCCAGCAGAGGACAGACAACTAATGAAAAACTGTTTTTT.

The chain combines TRBV5-6 with TRBJ1-2, with D unclear. Germline-derived CDR1 and CDR2 are SGHDT and YYEEEE. The CDR3 runs to 13 residues. Trimming shortened V by 1 base and J by 4 bases, and 8 bases separated the two germline ends. CDR3 region: CASSLREPYGYTF. CDR3 nucleotides: TGTGCCAGCAGCTTGCGGGAGCCCTATGGCTACACCTTC. The whole variable domain, remainder taken from reference TRBV5-6 and TRBJ1-2, is DAGVTQSPTHLIKTRGQQVTLRCSPKSGHDTVSWYQQALGQGPQFIFQYYEEEERQRGNFPDRFSGHQFPNYSSELNVNALLLGDSALYLCASSLREPYGYTFGSGTRLTVV.